This TCR beta chain comes out of a study of Graves' ophthalmopathy and Graves' hyperthyroidism (dated by TCRdb to between 2018 and 2020). With respect to the entire study: Peripheral blood was collected at initial diagnosis, prior to any treatment. The study used signatures of the TCR beta repertoire to tell Graves' ophthalmopathy apart from Graves' hyperthyroidism and to predict which patients would progress to ophthalmopathy. In roughly 6 hyperthyroidism patients, T-cell repertoires of thyroid tissue and blood were compared. In total, around 140 blood samples were TCR-sequenced: under 45 ophthalmopathy, approximately 80 hyperthyroidism and some 17 hyperthyroidism-to-ophthalmopathy patients. To explore V-J signatures that separate ophthalmopathy from hyperthyroidism, a discovery set of about a hundred patients was enrolled, consisting of 40 to 45 with ophthalmopathy and about 60 with stable hyperthyroidism. After sampling, hyperthyroidism patients received methimazole starting at 30 mg daily, and ophthalmopathy patients received high-dose intravenous methylprednisolone. An independent validation cohort comprised some 18 hyperthyroidism patients and roughly 15 patients who later progressed from hyperthyroidism to ophthalmopathy. The 100 discovery patients were randomly split 7:3 into training and test sets. Overall study outcomes, separate from this receptor: Most expanded thyroid clonotypes with frequency above 0.001 were also detected in blood, suggesting blood repertoires may reflect the thyroid immune response. No statistical method was used to predetermine the sample size, and group allocation was not hidden from the investigators. In validation, the model predicted ophthalmopathy progression with less than 71% sensitivity and 72.22% specificity; 12 predicted patients were CT-confirmed with GO in a median of around 6 months. The 13-signature model separated ophthalmopathy from stable hyperthyroidism with approximately 90% sensitivity and around 84% specificity in cross-validation, and 80%/75% in the test set.

For repertoire sequencing, TCR beta CDR3 regions were amplified from RNA transcripts. The first round of RT-PCR was done with HTBI primers and the Qiagen OneStep RT-PCR kit, and was followed by a second round of multiplex PCR, then size selection and purification. The libraries underwent paired-end sequencing with 100 bp reads on an Illumina HiSeq2000. In the original analysis: SOAPnuke was used to process the reads, removing any read that contained adapters or uncalled bases, had a mean Phred below 15, or lacked an exact match to the constant primer or identifier. COPE v1.2.5 was used to merge high-quality paired reads. Each unique nucleotide sequence was treated as a clonotype, and MiTCR v1.1 was used to align the clonotypes to the IMGT TRB V, D and J references. Analysis was restricted to V-J combinations with a frequency above 0.0001, which covered just over 98% of repertoires. For each V-J combination, a TCR clonal expansion and chaos score was defined as the ratio of F50 clonal expansion to chaos observed in the TCRdist matrix. Features were reduced by Welch's t-statistics and random forest to more than 10 V-J combinations, which fed a naive Bayes classifier. The Morisita-Horn index was used to measure how similar the thyroid and blood repertoires were. The public reads were reprocessed in TCRdb via fastp at Q25 and MiXCR, keeping in-frame beta chains. Rows are combined by CDR3 protein, so each entry shows the most common genes and DNA. TCRdb's processing, not the authors' own work, is the source of the V and J calls. Counted in this sample were fewer than 400,000 distinct CDR3 sequences; about 16% of them appeared once. The ten biggest clones cover approximately 1.4% of the sample.

Ophthalmopathy patients had moderately to severely active disease, Clinical Activity Score of at least 3, NOSPECS grade of at least 4, and disease duration under 3 months. Patients were excluded if they had other autoimmune diseases, uncontrolled infections, pregnancy or lactation. Diagnosis was based on clinical symptoms, serum thyroxine, TRAb, thyroid ultrasound and orbital computed tomography. Ficoll-Paque density gradient centrifugation was used to isolate PBMCs from about 10 ml of fresh peripheral blood. Trizol reagent was used to extract the total RNA, and its quality was then checked on an Agilent 2100 Bioanalyzer. Inclusive of the bounding cysteine and phenylalanine, the CDR3 is 13 residues long. Solely the CDR3 DNA is kept, with 39 bases framed from the first base. Unmatched junction bases come to 7, with V trimmed by 10 bases and J by 2 bases. CDR1 and CDR2 are drawn from the germline V gene: MDHEN, SYDVKM.

This clonotype was observed many times. Its antigen remains undetermined. It has no much larger one-base neighbor in the sample; base qualities were not kept. The chain joins TRBV28 to TRBJ2-7, and 8 junction bases match TRBD1. Source material: peripheral blood. This TCR derives from a woman aged 18-29 years with Graves' ophthalmopathy. Donor details come from another sample of the same person, matched by shared clones. This receptor carries the CDR3 CATTTGDPYEQYF. Here is the DNA: TGTGCCACCACGACAGGGGACCCCTACGAGCAGTACTTC. Joined to the reference TRBV28 and TRBJ2-7 proteins, this CDR3 gives the full variable domain: DVKVTQSSRYLVKRTGEKVFLECVQDMDHENMFWYRQDPGLGLRLIYFSYDVKMKEKGDIPEGYSVSREKKERFSLILESASTNQTSMYLCATTTGDPYEQYFGPGTRLTVT.